This TCR beta chain was found in a study of cytomegalovirus exposure and HLA in healthy donors. Study summary: Genotyping showed roughly 76% of some 400 donors falling in the Caucasian-associated ancestry cluster. Study-level findings and limits: As a later analysis showed, several of the most significant clusters appeared to be linked to common viral pathogens. Cytomegalovirus association was listed for about 170 TCR beta chains.

Regarding this clone: Its target is unknown.

CDR3 length: 17 residues. J gave up 5 bases and V 1 base, and 13 bases lay outside the gene matches. The V gene's germline CDR1 is SEHNR and CDR2 FQNEAQ (reference sequence). Primers included in the PCR were 60 Vbeta and 13 Jbeta primers. Data came from immunoSEQ multiplex PCR; TCRdb stores just in-frame clones and leaves some out. The sample contains roughly 99,000 clones, about 74% of which appear only once. This clonotype was sampled from a male donor in good health and CMV-seronegative. Sequencing input: PBMCs. The chain couples TRBV7-9 to TRBJ1-1; 7 bases agree with TRBD1. Here the CDR3 reads CASSLGTGSGVETEAFF. The CDR3 DNA follows: TGTGCCAGCAGCTTAGGGACAGGCTCCGGAGTGGAGACTGAAGCTTTCTTT. Full variable domain (outside the CDR3, taken from reference TRBV7-9 and TRBJ1-1): DTGVSQNPRHKITKRGQNVTFRCDPISEHNRLYWYRQTLGQGPEFLTYFQNEAQLEKSRLLSDRFSAERPKGSFSTLEIQRTEQGDSAMYLCASSLGTGSGVETEAFFGQGTRLTVV.